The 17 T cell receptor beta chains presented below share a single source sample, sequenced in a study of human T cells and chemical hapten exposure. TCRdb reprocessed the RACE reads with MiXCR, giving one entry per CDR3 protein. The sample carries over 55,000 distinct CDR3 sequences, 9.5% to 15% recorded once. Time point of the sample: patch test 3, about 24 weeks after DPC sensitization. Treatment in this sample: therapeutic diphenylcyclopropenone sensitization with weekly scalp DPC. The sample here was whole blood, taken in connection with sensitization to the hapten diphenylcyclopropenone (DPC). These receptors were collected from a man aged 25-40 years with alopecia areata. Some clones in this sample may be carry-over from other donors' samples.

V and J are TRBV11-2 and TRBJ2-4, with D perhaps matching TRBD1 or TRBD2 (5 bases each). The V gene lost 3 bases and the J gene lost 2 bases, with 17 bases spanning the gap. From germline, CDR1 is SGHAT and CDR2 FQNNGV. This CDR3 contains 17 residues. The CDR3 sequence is CASSFGRAGSTKNIQYF. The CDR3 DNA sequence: TGTGCCAGCAGCTTCGGACGGGCAGGGAGTACCAAAAACATTCAGTACTTC. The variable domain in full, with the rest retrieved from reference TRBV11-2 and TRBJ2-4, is EAGVAQSPRYKIIEKRQSVAFWCNPISGHATLYWYQQILGQGPKLLIQFQNNGVVDDSQLPKDRFSAERLKGVDSTLKIQPAKLEDSAVYLCASSFGRAGSTKNIQYFGAGTRLSVL.

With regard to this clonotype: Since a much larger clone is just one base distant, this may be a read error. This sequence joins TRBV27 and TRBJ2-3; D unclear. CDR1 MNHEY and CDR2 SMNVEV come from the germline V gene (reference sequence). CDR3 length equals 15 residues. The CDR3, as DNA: TGTGTCAGCAGTTCGGTATGGCCGCTCACAGATACGCAGTATTTT. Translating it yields CVSSSVWPLTDTQYF.

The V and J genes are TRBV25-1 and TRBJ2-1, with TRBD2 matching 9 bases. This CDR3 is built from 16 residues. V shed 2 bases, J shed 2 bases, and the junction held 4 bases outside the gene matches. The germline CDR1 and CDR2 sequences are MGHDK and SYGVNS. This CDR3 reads CASSEAKRGAYNEQFF. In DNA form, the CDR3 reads TGTGCCAGCAGTGAAGCGAAGCGGGGGGCCTACAATGAGCAGTTCTTC.

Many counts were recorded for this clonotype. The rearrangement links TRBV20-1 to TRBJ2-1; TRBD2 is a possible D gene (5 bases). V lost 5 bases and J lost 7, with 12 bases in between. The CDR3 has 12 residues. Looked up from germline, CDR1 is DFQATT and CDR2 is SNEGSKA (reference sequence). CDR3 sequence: CSAGTRWNEQFF. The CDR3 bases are TGCAGTGCTGGCACTAGGTGGAATGAGCAGTTCTTC.

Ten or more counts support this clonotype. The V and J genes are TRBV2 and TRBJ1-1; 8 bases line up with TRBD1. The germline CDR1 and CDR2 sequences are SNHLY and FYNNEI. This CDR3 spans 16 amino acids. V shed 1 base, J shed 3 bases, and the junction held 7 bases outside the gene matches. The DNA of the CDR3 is TGTGCCAGCAGTGAAGGTGGCAGGGGGCGCGACACTGAAGCTTTCTTT. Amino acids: CASSEGGRGRDTEAFF.

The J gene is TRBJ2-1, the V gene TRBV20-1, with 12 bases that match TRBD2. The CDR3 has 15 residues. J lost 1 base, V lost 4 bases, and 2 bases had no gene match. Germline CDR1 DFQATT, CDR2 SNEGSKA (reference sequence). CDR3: CSAILAGGSYNEQFF. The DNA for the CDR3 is TGCAGTGCTATACTAGCGGGGGGATCCTACAATGAGCAGTTCTTC.

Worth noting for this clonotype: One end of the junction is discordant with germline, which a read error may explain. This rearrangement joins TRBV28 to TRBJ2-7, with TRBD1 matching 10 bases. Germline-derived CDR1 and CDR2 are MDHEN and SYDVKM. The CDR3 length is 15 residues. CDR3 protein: CTSSWAGTGDYEQYF. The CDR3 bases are TGTACCAGCAGTTGGGCCGGGACAGGGGACTACGAGCAGTACTTC. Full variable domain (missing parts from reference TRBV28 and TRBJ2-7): DVKVTQSSRYLVKRTGEKVFLECVQDMDHENMFWYRQDPGLGLRLIYFSYDVKMKEKGDIPEGYSVSREKKERFSLILESASTNQTSMYLCTSSWAGTGDYEQYFGPGTRLTVT.

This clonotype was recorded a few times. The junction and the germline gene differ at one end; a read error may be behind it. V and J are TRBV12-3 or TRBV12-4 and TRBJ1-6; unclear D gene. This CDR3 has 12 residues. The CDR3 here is CACRRVNSPLHF. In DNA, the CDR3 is TGTGCCTGCAGAAGGGTTAATTCACCCCTCCACTTT.

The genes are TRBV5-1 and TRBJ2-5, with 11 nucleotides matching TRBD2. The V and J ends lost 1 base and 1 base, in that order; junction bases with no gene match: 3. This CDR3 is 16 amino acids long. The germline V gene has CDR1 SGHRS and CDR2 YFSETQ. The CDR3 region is CASSLLTSGGQETQYF. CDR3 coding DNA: TGCGCCAGCAGCTTGTTAACTAGCGGGGGCCAAGAGACCCAGTACTTC.

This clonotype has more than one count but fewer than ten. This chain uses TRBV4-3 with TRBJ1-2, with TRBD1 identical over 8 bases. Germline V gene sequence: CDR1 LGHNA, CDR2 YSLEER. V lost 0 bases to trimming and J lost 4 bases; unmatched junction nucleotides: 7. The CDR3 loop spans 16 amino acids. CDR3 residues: CASSQDAGGFGYGYTF. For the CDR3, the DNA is TGCGCCAGCAGCCAAGATGCAGGGGGCTTTGGCTATGGCTACACCTTC.

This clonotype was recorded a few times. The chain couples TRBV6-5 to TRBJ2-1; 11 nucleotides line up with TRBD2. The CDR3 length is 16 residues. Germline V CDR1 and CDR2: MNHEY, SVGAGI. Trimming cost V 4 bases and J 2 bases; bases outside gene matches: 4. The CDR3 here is CASSLTLAGAYNEQFF. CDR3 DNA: TGTGCCAGCAGTTTAACACTAGCGGGGGCCTACAATGAGCAGTTCTTC.

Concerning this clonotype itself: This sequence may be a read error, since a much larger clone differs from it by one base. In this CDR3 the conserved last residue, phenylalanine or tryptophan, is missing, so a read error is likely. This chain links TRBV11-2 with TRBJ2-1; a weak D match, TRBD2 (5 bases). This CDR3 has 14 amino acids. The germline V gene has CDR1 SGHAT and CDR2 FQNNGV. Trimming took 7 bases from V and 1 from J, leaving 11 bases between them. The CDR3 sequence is CASTPVASYNEQFI. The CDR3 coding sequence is TGTGCCAGCACCCCCGTAGCGTCCTACAATGAGCAGTTCATC.

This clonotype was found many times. The CDR3 nucleotides read TGTGCCATCAGGGCCTTCACGGGGACAGGGAACACTGAAGCTTTCTTT. Translating gives CAIRAFTGTGNTEAFF. The V gene is TRBV10-3, the J gene TRBJ1-1; 8 nucleotides align to TRBD1. The germline V gene has CDR1 ENHRY and CDR2 SYGVKD. V lost 6 bases to trimming and J lost 1 base; unmatched junction nucleotides: 10. The CDR3 spans 16 residues.

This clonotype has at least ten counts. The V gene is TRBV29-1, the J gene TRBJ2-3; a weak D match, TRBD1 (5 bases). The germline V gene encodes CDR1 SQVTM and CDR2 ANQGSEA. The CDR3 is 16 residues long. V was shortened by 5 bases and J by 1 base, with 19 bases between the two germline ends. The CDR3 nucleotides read TGCAGCGTTCAACTTGGGGCAGGAAAACGCACAGATACGCAGTATTTT. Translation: CSVQLGAGKRTDTQYF.

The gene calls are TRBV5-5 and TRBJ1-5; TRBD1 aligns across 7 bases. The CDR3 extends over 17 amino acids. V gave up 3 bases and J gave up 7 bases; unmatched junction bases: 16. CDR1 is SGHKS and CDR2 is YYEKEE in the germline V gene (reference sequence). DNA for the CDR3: TGTGCCAGCAGCTCCCAAGGTTACAGGGGAGTTGGACAGCCCCAGCATTTT. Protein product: CASSSQGYRGVGQPQHF.

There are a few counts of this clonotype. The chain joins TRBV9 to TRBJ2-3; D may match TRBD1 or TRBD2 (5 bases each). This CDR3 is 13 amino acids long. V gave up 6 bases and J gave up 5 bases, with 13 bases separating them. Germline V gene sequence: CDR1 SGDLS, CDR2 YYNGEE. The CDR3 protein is CASTLGAGDTQYF. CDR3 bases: TGTGCCAGCACACTAGGGGCGGGAGATACGCAGTATTTT.

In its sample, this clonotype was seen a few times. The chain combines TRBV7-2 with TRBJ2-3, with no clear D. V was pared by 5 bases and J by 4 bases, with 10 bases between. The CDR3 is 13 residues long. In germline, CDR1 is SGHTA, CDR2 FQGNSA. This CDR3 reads CASSPPKADTQYF. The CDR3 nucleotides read TGTGCCAGCAGCCCCCCAAAGGCAGATACGCAGTATTTT.